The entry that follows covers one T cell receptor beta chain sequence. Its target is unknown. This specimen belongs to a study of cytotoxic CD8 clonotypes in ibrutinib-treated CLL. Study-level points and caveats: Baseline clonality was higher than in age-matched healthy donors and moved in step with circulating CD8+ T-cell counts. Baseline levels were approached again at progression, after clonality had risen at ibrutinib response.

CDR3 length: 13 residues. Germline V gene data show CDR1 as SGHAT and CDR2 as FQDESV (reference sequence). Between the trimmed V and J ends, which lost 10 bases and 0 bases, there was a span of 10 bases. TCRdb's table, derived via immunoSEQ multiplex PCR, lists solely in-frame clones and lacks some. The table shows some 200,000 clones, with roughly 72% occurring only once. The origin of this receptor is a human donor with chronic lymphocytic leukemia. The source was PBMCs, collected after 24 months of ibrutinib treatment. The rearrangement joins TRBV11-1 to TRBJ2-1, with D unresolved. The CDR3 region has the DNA TGTGCCACGAACATTAGCTCCTACAATGAGCAGTTCTTC. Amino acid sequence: CATNISSYNEQFF.